The sequence of this T cell receptor beta chain was determined in a study of blood T cell repertoires in COVID-19. Overall study context: T cells, B-cell-depleted T cells, or PBMCs supplied cDNA or gDNA.

In the original analysis: Reference gene primer amplification gave estimated nucleated cell counts. TCRdb's table, derived via immunoSEQ multiplex PCR, lists solely in-frame clones and lacks some. V and J calls and clone size are those listed in that table; D and trimming were worked out from the DNA. Of tens of thousands of clones listed, approximately 84% are singletons. This CDR3 has 13 residues. V was clipped by 1 base and J by 1 base, with 7 bases between them. Germline V CDR1 and CDR2: SQVTM, ANQGSEA. The source of this sequence is a man over 45 with active COVID-19. The sequenced material came from peripheral blood. V usage is TRBV29-1 and J usage is TRBJ2-5, with a weak D call TRBD1 (5 bases). The CDR3 sequence is CSVEGRAQETQYF. CDR3 in DNA: TGCAGCGTTGAAGGCAGGGCCCAAGAGACCCAGTACTTC.